This T cell receptor beta chain was observed in a study of cytomegalovirus exposure and HLA in healthy donors. Researchers ran the PCR with 60 Vbeta and 13 Jbeta primers. Sequencing was performed with immunoSEQ multiplex PCR; in TCRdb, only in-frame clones are kept and a portion is missing. This sample has approximately 170,000 clones, with over 65% found just once. About this clone: Its antigen is as yet unknown.

Study findings and constraints: Further analysis, carried out later, found HLA-associated TCR beta chains more clonally expanded than equally common other chains.

CDR3 length: 17 residues. Germline V CDR1 and CDR2: LGHNA, YSLEER. V dropped 0 bases and J dropped 4 bases, with 16 bases sitting between them. The material sequenced was PBMCs. The receptor was derived from a woman in her 40s in good health and CMV-seropositive. This sequence joins TRBV4-3 and TRBJ2-1, with D possibly matching TRBD1 (6 bases). The CDR3 reads CASSQEVIQGKYNEQFF. DNA for the CDR3: TGCGCCAGCAGCCAAGAAGTTATACAGGGAAAATACAATGAGCAGTTCTTC.